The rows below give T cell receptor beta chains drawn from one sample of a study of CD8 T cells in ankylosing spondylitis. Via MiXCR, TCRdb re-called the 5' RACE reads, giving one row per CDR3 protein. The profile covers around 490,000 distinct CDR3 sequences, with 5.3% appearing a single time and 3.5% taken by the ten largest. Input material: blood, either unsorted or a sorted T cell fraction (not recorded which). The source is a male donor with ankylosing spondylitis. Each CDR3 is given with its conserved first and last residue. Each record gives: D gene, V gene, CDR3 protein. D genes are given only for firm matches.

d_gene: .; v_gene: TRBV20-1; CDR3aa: CSAKSVTYSYEQYF
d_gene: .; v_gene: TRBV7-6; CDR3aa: CASSLQGGNYEQYF
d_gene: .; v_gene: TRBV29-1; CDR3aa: CSVTGLRETQYF
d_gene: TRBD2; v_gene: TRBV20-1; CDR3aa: CSASTSGRAGSTDTQYF
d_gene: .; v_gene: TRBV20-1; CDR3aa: CSAPKRDLRGGELFF
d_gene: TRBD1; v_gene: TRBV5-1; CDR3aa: CASSLEDRVPYEQYF
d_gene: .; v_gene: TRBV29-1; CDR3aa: CSVEREYEQYF
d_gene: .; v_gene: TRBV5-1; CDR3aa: CASSLALQGTGELFF
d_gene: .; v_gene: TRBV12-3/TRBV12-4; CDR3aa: CASPDGLTGELFF
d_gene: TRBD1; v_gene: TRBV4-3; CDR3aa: CASSPDRAVQPQHF
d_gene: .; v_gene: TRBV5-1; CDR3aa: CASSLGTANTGELFF
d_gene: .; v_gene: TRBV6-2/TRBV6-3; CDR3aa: CASSYAQGETQYF
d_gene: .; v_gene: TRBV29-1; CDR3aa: CSVGTTYGETQYF
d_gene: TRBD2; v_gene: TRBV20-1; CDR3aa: CSASPRTSGSLYEQYF
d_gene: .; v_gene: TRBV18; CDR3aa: CASSQVGEPQHF
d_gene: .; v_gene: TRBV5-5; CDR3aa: CASSQLVGGIQYF
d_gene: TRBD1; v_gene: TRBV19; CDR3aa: CASSVPTDRASGYTF
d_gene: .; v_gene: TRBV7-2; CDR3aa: CASNMVGGEDGYTF
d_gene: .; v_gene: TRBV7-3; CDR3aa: CASTVPRTVNEKLFF
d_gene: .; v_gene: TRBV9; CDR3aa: CASSVTPRTDTQYF
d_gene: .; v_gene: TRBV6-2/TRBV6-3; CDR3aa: CASSWVAYGYTF
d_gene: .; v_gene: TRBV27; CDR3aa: CASSGLDF
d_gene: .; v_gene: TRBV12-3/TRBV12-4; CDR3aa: CASRELGVSYEQFF
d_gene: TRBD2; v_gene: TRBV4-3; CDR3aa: CASTLGLGGTDTQYF
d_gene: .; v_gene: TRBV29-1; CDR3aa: CSVEGVYTTDTQYF
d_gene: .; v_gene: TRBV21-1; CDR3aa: CASSKTPYEQYF
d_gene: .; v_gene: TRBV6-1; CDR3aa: CASSALMVNTEAFF
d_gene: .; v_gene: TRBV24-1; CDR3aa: CATSAPGRDTGELFF
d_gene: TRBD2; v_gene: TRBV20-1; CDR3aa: CSAGAPAGSYEQYF
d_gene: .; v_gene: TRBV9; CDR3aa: CASSPHTTGITDTQYF
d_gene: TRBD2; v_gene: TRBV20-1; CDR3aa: CSAQPGTRGFYEQYF
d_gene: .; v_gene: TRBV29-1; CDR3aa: CSVTGTAVTGELFF
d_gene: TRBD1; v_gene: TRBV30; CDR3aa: CAWSVQGYSPLHF
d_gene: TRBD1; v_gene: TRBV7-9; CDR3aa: CASSLNDRDEYF
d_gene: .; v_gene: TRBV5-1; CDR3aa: CASSVGVNTGELFF
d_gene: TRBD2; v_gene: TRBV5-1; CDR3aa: CASSNGLAGNRGKTQYF
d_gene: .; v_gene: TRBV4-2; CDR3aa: CASSQVSSGTDTQYF
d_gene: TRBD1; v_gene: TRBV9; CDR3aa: CASSALPPGTGLETQYF
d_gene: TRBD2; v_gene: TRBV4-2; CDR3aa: CASSQDLLGGARGEQYF
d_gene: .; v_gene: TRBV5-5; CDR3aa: CASSFEPIFGYTF
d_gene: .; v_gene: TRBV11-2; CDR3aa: CASSSWSKINNGYTF
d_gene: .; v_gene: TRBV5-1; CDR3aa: CASSLGAPGDNSPLHF
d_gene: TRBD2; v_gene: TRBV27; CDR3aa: CASTKSRLAQITDTQYF
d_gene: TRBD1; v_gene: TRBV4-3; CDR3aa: CASSQDPGTGGLNTEAFF
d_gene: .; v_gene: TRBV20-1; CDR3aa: CSASGGDYTGELFF
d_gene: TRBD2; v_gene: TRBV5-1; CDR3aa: CASSAGLAGMYQETQYF
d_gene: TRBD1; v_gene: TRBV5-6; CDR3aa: CASSALRQGLNTEAFF
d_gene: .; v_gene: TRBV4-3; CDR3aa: CASSRSDFGEQYF